The rows below give T cell receptor beta chains drawn from one sample of a study of cytomegalovirus exposure and HLA in healthy donors. Measured with immunoSEQ multiplex PCR; TCRdb has only the in-frame clones, and not every one. Among 110,000 to 150,000 clones listed, roughly 88% were seen once. Source material: PBMCs. Receptors originate from a woman aged 18-29 years in good health and CMV-seropositive. CDR3s include the opening cysteine and the closing phenylalanine or tryptophan. The order of the fields is J gene, V gene, D gene, CDR3 length, clone size, CDR3 DNA, CDR3 protein. The D gene is left open where the match is weak. Clone size is stated in some rows and not others, as once, few, many or a class when expanded.

J: TRBJ2-7; V: TRBV18; D: TRBD1; length: 13; size: -; DNA: TGTGCCAGCTCACCTGTACAGGGGAACGAGCAGTACTTC; CDR3: CASSPVQGNEQYF
J: TRBJ2-7; V: TRBV2; D: TRBD1; length: 13; size: -; DNA: TGTGCCAGCAGTGACAGGGGGTATCTCGAGGAGTACTTC; CDR3: CASSDRGYLEEYF
J: TRBJ2-5; V: TRBV10-3; D: -; length: 13; size: -; DNA: TGTGCCATCAGTGGAGTAGCAGGGGAGACCCAGTACTTC; CDR3: CAISGVAGETQYF
J: TRBJ1-4; V: TRBV6-1; D: -; length: 16; size: -; DNA: TGTGCCAGCAGTGAACCCCTAGGAGGGAGGCCCGTAAAACTGTTTTTT; CDR3: CASSEPLGGRPVKLFF
J: TRBJ2-7; V: TRBV11-3; D: -; length: 14; size: -; DNA: TGTGCCAGCAGCTCCGCTTCGACAGCGGGCGAGCAGTACTTC; CDR3: CASSSASTAGEQYF
J: TRBJ1-1; V: TRBV29-1; D: -; length: 10; size: -; DNA: TGCAGCGTAGCCGGACAGGAAGCTTTCTTT; CDR3: CSVAGQEAFF
J: TRBJ2-5; V: TRBV9; D: -; length: 15; size: -; DNA: TGTGCCAGCAGCGTAGCATTGGGGGCCCAAGAGACCCAGTACTTC; CDR3: CASSVALGAQETQYF
J: TRBJ2-3; V: TRBV5-1; D: -; length: 14; size: -; DNA: TGCGCCAGCAGCTTGAAGAGGGATGCAGATACGCAGTATTTT; CDR3: CASSLKRDADTQYF
J: TRBJ2-7; V: TRBV15; D: -; length: 13; size: -; DNA: TGTGCCACCAGCAGGGATTATCGGGACGAGCAGTACTTC; CDR3: CATSRDYRDEQYF
J: TRBJ2-7; V: TRBV27; D: TRBD1; length: 14; size: once; DNA: TGTGCCAGCAGTTTGACAGGGTCTTTTTACGAGCAGTACTTC; CDR3: CASSLTGSFYEQYF
J: TRBJ2-7; V: TRBV27; D: TRBD1; length: 13; size: -; DNA: TGTGCCACCCTAAGACAGGGGACCCACGAGCAGTACTTC; CDR3: CATLRQGTHEQYF
J: TRBJ2-5; V: TRBV19; D: -; length: 13; size: -; DNA: TGTGCCAGTAGGGCTCGAGGGGGAGAGACCCAGTACTTC; CDR3: CASRARGGETQYF
J: TRBJ1-3; V: TRBV5-4; D: -; length: 15; size: -; DNA: TGTGCCAGCAGCGCAAAACAATCGACAGGAAACACCATATATTTT; CDR3: CASSAKQSTGNTIYF
J: TRBJ1-6; V: TRBV7-3; D: TRBD1; length: 19; size: -; DNA: TGTGCCAGCAGCTTAAAGGGACAGGGGGTTGATTCTTATAATTCACCCCTCCACTTT; CDR3: CASSLKGQGVDSYNSPLHF
J: TRBJ1-1; V: TRBV6-1; D: TRBD1; length: 17; size: -; DNA: TGTGCCAGCAGTGAAAGGACAGGGGAGGAAGATGACACTGAAGCTTTCTTT; CDR3: CASSERTGEEDDTEAFF
J: TRBJ1-2; V: TRBV28; D: -; length: 13; size: -; DNA: TGTGCCAGCAGAGAAGGGGCTTACTATGGCTACACCTTC; CDR3: CASREGAYYGYTF
J: TRBJ1-6; V: TRBV6-1; D: -; length: 12; size: -; DNA: TGTGCCAGCAGTGAACCCATTTCACCCCTCCACTTT; CDR3: CASSEPISPLHF
J: TRBJ2-3; V: TRBV4-1; D: -; length: 13; size: -; DNA: TGCGCCAGCAGCCCAAGCCTCGCAGATACGCAGTATTTT; CDR3: CASSPSLADTQYF
J: TRBJ2-5; V: TRBV30; D: TRBD1; length: 13; size: -; DNA: TGTGCCTGGAGTGAGGACAGGGTTGAGACCCAGTACTTC; CDR3: CAWSEDRVETQYF
J: TRBJ2-1; V: TRBV10-3; D: -; length: 14; size: -; DNA: TGTGCCATCAGTGAAAGTACTTCCTACAATGAGCAGTTCTTC; CDR3: CAISESTSYNEQFF
J: TRBJ2-5; V: TRBV18; D: TRBD1; length: 15; size: -; DNA: TGTGCCAGCTCACCCACAGGGGGGACGGGAGAGACCCAGTACTTC; CDR3: CASSPTGGTGETQYF
J: TRBJ2-7; V: TRBV11-3; D: -; length: 13; size: -; DNA: TGTGCCAGCAGCACTAATCCGGGGAACGAGCAGTACTTC; CDR3: CASSTNPGNEQYF
J: TRBJ1-2; V: TRBV13; D: TRBD1; length: 16; size: -; DNA: TGTGCCAGCAGCTTAGGGGGGACAGTAGCCGCATATGGCTACACCTTC; CDR3: CASSLGGTVAAYGYTF
J: TRBJ2-7; V: TRBV27; D: -; length: 14; size: -; DNA: TGTGCCAGCAGTTTGGGGCGGGGTTCCTACGAGCAGTACTTC; CDR3: CASSLGRGSYEQYF
J: TRBJ1-2; V: TRBV6-1; D: -; length: 14; size: -; DNA: TGTGCCAGCAGTAGACAGAACACAGGGAGAGGCTACACCTTC; CDR3: CASSRQNTGRGYTF
J: TRBJ2-1; V: TRBV9; D: TRBD2; length: 17; size: -; DNA: TGTGCCAGCAGCGTAGCTCCTAGCGGGAGCTCCTACAATGAGCAGTTCTTC; CDR3: CASSVAPSGSSYNEQFF
J: TRBJ1-5; V: TRBV6-1; D: -; length: 17; size: -; DNA: TGTGCCAGCAGTGAATATAAGATGTCAGGGCTGAATCAGCCCCAGCATTTT; CDR3: CASSEYKMSGLNQPQHF